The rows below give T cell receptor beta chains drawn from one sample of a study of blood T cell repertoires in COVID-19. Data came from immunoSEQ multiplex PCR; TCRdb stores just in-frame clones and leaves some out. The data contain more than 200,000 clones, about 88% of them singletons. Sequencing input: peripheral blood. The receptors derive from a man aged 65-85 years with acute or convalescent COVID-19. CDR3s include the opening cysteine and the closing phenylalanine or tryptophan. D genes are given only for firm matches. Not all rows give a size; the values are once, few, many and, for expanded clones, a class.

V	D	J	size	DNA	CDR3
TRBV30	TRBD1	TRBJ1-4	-	TGTGCCTGTCGCGAACAGGGGGCTGGAGAAAAACTGTTTTTT	CACREQGAGEKLFF
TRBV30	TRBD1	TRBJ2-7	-	TGTGCCTGGAGCCCCGGGACAGGGGATGACGAGCAGTACTTC	CAWSPGTGDDEQYF
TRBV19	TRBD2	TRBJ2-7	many	TGTGCCAGTAGTTCCGGGACTAGAACCCACGAGCAGTACTTC	CASSSGTRTHEQYF
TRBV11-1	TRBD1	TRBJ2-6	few	TGTGCCAGCAGCTCAAGACAGGGGTTGGGGGCCAACGTCCTGACTTTC	CASSSRQGLGANVLTF
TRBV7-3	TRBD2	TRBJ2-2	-	TGTGCCAGCAGCTCTAGAGGAGCATCACTAGCGGGAGCGAAAAGGACCGGGGAGCTGTTTTTT	CASSSRGASLAGAKRTGELFF
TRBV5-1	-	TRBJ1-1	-	TGCGCCAGCAGCGTCCTCCTAGGGGGGGTCACTGAAGCTTTCTTT	CASSVLLGGVTEAFF
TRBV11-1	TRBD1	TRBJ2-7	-	TGTGCCAGCAGCTTAGGGACAGGACGCTACGAGCAGTACTTC	CASSLGTGRYEQYF
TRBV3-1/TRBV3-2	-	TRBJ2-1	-	TGTGCCAGCAGCCAACCCTCCGTTGGGGGCTCAGATGTTGAGCAGTTCTTC	CASSQPSVGGSDVEQFF
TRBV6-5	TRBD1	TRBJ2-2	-	TGTGCCAGCAGTTACATTTCGACAGGGAGTACCGGGGAGCTGTTTTTT	CASSYISTGSTGELFF
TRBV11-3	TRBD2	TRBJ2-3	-	TGTGCCAGCAGCTTGGACGGGAGGACAGATACGCAGTATTTT	CASSLDGRTDTQYF
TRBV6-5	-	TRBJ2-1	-	TGTGCCAGCAGTTACTCGAGGATCGGTGAGCAGTTCTTC	CASSYSRIGEQFF
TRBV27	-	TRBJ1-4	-	TGTGCCAGCAGTTTAGGCAGGGGTACTAATGAAAAACTGTTTTTT	CASSLGRGTNEKLFF
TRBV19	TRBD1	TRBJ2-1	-	TGTGCCAGTAGTATAGCTGGACAGGTTCCCTACAATGAGCAGTTCTTC	CASSIAGQVPYNEQFF
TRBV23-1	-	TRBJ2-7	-	TGCGCCAGCAGGACAGCCTACGAGCAGTACTTC	CASRTAYEQYF
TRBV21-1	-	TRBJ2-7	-	TGTGCCAGCAGCATATACCCGGGACAGGTGTCCTACGAGCAGTACTTC	CASSIYPGQVSYEQYF